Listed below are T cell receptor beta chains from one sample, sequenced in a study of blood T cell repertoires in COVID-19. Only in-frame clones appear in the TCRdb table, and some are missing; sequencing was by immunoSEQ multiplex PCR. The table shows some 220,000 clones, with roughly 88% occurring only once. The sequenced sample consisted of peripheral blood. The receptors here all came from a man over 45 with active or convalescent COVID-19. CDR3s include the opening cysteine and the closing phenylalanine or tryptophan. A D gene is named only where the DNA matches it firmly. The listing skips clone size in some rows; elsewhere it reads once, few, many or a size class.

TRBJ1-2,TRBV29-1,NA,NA,CSVYRDKGYGYTF,TGCAGCGTTTACAGGGACAAGGGCTATGGCTACACCTTC
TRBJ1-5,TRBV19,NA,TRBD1,CASSFGTGYQPQHF,TGTGCCAGTAGTTTCGGGACAGGTTATCAGCCCCAGCATTTT
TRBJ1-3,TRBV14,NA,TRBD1,CASSQEVRQGRDTIYF,TGTGCCAGCAGCCAAGAGGTCCGACAGGGACGGGACACCATATATTTT
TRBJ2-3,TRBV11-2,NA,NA,CASSPLAAGRYTDTQYF,TGTGCCAGCAGCCCCCTCGCGGCGGGGCGATACACAGATACGCAGTATTTT
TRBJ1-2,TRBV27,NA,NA,CASSSRGDGYTF,TGTGCCAGCAGTTCCCGGGGGGATGGCTACACCTTC
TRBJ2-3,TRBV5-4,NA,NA,CASSLDGQTPDTQYF,TGTGCCAGCAGCCTGGACGGACAGACCCCCGATACGCAGTATTTT
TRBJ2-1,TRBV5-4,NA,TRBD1,CASSWTGKNEQFF,TGTGCCAGCAGCTGGACAGGGAAGAATGAGCAGTTCTTC
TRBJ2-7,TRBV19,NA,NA,CASSTRLEPYEQYF,TGTGCCAGTAGTACACGACTAGAGCCCTACGAGCAGTACTTC
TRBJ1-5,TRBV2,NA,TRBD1,CASSEATGGQPQHF,TGTGCCAGCAGTGAAGCGACAGGGGGGCAGCCCCAGCATTTT
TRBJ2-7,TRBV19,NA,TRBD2,CASSRGLAGDETYEQYF,TGTGCCAGTAGTCGTGGACTAGCGGGAGATGAGACCTACGAGCAGTACTTC
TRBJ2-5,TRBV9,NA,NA,CASSERVAPRETQYF,TGTGCCAGCAGCGAGAGGGTAGCGCCCCGGGAGACCCAGTACTTC
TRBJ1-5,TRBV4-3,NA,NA,CASSQQRSRGQPQHF,TGCGCCAGCAGCCAGCAAAGAAGCCGGGGGCAGCCCCAGCATTTT
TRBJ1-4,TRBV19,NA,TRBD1,CASAGGINEKLFF,TGTGCCAGCGCAGGGGGGATTAATGAAAAACTGTTTTTT
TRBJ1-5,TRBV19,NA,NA,CATAGVRNQPQHF,TGTGCCACCGCAGGGGTGCGCAATCAGCCCCAGCATTTT
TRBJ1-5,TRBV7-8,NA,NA,CASSLGQGQPQHF,TGTGCCAGCAGCTTAGGGCAGGGGCAGCCCCAGCATTTT
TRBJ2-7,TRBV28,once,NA,CASSGGASWIEQYF,TGTGCCAGCAGTGGGGGGGCTTCATGGATCGAGCAGTACTTC
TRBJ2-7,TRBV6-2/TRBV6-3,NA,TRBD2,CASSYLGGEQYF,TGTGCCAGCAGTTACCTGGGGGGGGAGCAGTACTTC
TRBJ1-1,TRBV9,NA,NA,CASSVMGHSEAFF,TGTGCCAGCAGCGTGATGGGGCATAGTGAAGCTTTCTTT
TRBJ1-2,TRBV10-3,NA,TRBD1,CAIGRDREGGGYTF,TGTGCCATCGGCCGGGACAGGGAAGGGGGTGGCTACACCTTC
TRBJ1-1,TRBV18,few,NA,CASSSGVDTEAFF,TGTGCCAGCTCAAGCGGGGTTGACACTGAAGCTTTCTTT
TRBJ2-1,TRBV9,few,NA,CASSVVGGGGLLGEQFF,TGTGCCAGCAGCGTAGTAGGTGGAGGAGGGCTACTGGGTGAGCAGTTCTTC
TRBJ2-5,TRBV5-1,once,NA,CASSRGPVIQETQYF,TGCGCCAGCAGCAGAGGTCCGGTTATCCAAGAGACCCAGTACTTC
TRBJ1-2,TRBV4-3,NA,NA,CASSQRTPSTYGYTF,TGCGCCAGCAGCCAAAGAACACCGTCAACCTATGGCTACACCTTC
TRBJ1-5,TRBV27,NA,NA,CASSFDGGGNQPQHF,TGTGCCAGCAGTTTCGACGGGGGAGGCAATCAGCCCCAGCATTTT
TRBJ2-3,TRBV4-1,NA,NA,CASRNRASTDTQYF,TGCGCCAGCAGAAACAGGGCTAGCACAGATACGCAGTATTTT
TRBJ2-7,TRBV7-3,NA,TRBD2,CASSLGTSGSVYF,TGTGCCAGCAGCTTAGGGACTAGCGGGAGCGTGTACTTC
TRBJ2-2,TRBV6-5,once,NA,CASTPGQGRGGELFF,TGTGCCAGCACCCCTGGGCAGGGAAGAGGCGGGGAGCTGTTTTTT
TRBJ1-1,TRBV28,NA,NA,CASSLYPGGTEAFF,TGTGCCAGCAGTTTATACCCCGGCGGGACTGAAGCTTTCTTT
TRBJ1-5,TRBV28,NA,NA,CASKEGLTQPQHF,TGTGCCAGCAAGGAGGGATTAACCCAGCCCCAGCATTTT
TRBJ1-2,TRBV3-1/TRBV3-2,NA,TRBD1,CASSQSPLDRVKGYTF,TGTGCCAGCAGCCAATCCCCCCTTGACAGGGTGAAAGGCTACACCTTC
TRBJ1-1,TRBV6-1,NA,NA,CASSEAGTVDTEAFF,TGTGCCAGCAGTGAAGCCGGAACAGTAGACACTGAAGCTTTCTTT
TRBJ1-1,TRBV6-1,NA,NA,CASSPFRGTEAFF,TGTGCCAGCAGTCCGTTCAGGGGAACTGAAGCTTTCTTT
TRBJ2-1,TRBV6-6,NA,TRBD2,CASSYSSGGGINEQFF,TGTGCCAGCAGTTACTCCTCTGGCGGGGGAATCAATGAGCAGTTCTTC
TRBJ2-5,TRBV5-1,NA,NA,CASSLVAGEETQYF,TGCGCCAGCAGCTTGGTTGCAGGGGAAGAGACCCAGTACTTC
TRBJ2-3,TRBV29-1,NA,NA,CSVDSYYTDTQYF,TGCAGCGTTGATAGCTATTACACAGATACGCAGTATTTT